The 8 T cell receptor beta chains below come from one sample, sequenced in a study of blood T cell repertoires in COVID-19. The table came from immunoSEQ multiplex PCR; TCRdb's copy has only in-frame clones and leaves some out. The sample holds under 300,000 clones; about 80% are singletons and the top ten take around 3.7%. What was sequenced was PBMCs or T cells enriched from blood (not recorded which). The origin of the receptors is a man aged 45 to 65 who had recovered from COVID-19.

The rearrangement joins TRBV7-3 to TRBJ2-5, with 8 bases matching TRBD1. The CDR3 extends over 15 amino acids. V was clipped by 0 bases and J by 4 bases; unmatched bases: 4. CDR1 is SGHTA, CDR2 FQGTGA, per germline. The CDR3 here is CASSLTTGVRETQYF. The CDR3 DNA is TGTGCCAGCAGCTTAACGACAGGGGTACGAGAGACCCAGTACTTC.

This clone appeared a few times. The CDR3 DNA reads as TGTGCCAGCAGTGAATCCGGACAGCCCAATCAGCCCCAGCATTTT. Residues: CASSESGQPNQPQHF. The V call is TRBV25-1, the J call TRBJ1-5, with a tentative D call TRBD1 (6 bases). The CDR3 has 15 amino acids. Germline CDR1 MGHDK, CDR2 SYGVNS. Trimming took 1 base from V and 3 from J, leaving 10 bases between them.

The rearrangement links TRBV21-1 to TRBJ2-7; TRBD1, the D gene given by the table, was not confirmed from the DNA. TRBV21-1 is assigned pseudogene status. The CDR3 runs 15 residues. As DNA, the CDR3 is TGTGCCAGCAGCAAGCCCTGGTCCGCAGGGCGGGAGCAGTACTTC. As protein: CASSKPWSAGREQYF.

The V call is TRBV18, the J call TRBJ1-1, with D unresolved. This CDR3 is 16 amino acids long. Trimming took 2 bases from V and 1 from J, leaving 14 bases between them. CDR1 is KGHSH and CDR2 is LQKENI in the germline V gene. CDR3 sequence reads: CASSPENSLPNTEAFF. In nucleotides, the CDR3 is TGTGCCAGCTCACCAGAAAACAGCTTGCCGAACACTGAAGCTTTCTTT.

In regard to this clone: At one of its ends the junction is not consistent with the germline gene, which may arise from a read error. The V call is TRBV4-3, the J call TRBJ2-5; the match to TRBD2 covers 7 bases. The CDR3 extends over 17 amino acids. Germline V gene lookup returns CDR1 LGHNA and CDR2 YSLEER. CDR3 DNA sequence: TGCGCCAGCAGCAAAGACCTGGTCGGGAGGATCCAAGAGACCCAGTACTTC. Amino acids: CASSKDLVGRIQETQYF.

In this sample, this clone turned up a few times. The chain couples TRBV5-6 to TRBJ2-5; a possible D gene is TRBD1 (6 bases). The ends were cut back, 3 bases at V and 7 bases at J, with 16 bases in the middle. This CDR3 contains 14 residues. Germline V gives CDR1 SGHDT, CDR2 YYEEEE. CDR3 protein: CASSSKAVGATQYF. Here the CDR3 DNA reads TGTGCCAGCAGCTCCAAAGCGGTGGGGGCGACCCAGTACTTC.

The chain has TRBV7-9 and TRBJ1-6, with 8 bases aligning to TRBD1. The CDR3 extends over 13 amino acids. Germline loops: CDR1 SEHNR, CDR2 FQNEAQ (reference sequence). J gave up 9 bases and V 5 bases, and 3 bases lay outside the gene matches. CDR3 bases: TGTGCCAGCAGCCCGGACAGGGCTTCACCCCTCCACTTT. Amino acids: CASSPDRASPLHF.

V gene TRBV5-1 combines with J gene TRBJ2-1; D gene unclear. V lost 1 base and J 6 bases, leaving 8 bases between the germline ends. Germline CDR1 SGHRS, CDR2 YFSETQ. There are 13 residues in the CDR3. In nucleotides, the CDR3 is TGCGCCAGCAGCTTGAGTGCGTTCAATGAGCAGTTCTTC. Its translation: CASSLSAFNEQFF.